Listed below are T cell receptor beta chains from one sample, sequenced in a study of blood T cell repertoires in COVID-19. The table came from immunoSEQ multiplex PCR; TCRdb's copy has only in-frame clones and leaves some out. The sample contains about 80,000 clones, around nine tenths of which appear only once. Sequencing was done on a sample of peripheral blood. The receptors were gathered from a man between 70 and 80 years old with active or convalescent COVID-19. Both conserved end residues are part of each CDR3. D genes are given only for firm matches. Size values are once, few and many counts, or a class for expanded clones, and some rows have none.

clone_size j_call d_call v_call cdr3_nt cdr3_aa
NA TRBJ2-5 NA TRBV3-1/TRBV3-2 TGTGCCAGCAGCCAAGACCGTCCAGGCGGGTACCAAGAGACCCAGTACTTC CASSQDRPGGYQETQYF
NA TRBJ2-5 TRBD2 TRBV7-3 TGTGCCAGCAGCCAAGCGGGGCCCCAAGAGACCCAGTACTTC CASSQAGPQETQYF
NA TRBJ1-2 NA TRBV28 TGTGCCAGCAGTGGATCCGGGACAACCCCTAACTATGGCTACACCTTC CASSGSGTTPNYGYTF
NA TRBJ1-1 NA TRBV10-3 TGTGCCATCAGTCCGGGGGTAGGGTACACTGAAGCTTTCTTT CAISPGVGYTEAFF
NA TRBJ2-7 TRBD1 TRBV5-4 TGTGCCAGCAGCTTAGAGCCCAGGGGGCTCTACGAGCAGTACTTC CASSLEPRGLYEQYF
few TRBJ1-3 NA TRBV5-1 TGCGCCAGCAGCCGGACCCGGGGGGACACCATATATTTT CASSRTRGDTIYF
NA TRBJ1-2 NA TRBV6-5 TGTGCCAGCAGTTCCCGGGGTGGCTACACCTTC CASSSRGGYTF
NA TRBJ2-3 NA TRBV2 TGTGCCAGCAGTGTGGAGGCCCTAGCGTCAGATACGCAGTATTTT CASSVEALASDTQYF
NA TRBJ1-2 NA TRBV29-1 TGCAGCGTTGAAGGTTTCCCCCAGGGTCTGGACTATGGCTACACCTTC CSVEGFPQGLDYGYTF
once TRBJ2-3 TRBD2 TRBV9 TGTGCCAGCAGCGCCGGACTAGCGGGGGCCACAGATACGCAGTATTTT CASSAGLAGATDTQYF
NA TRBJ2-1 TRBD2 TRBV29-1 TGCAGCGTCCATAGCGGGGGGACTCAGCAGTTCTTC CSVHSGGTQQFF